This entry describes one T cell receptor beta chain. Authors' data handling: Counts of nucleated cells, estimated from reference gene primer amplification, were obtained. Sequencing used immunoSEQ multiplex PCR; TCRdb keeps in-frame clones, though not all of them. V and J calls and clone size are those listed in that table; D and trimming were worked out from the DNA. The table includes some 150,000 clones, around 83% detected once. These data belong to a study of blood T cell repertoires in COVID-19. Turning to the study itself: Material from acute and convalescent COVID-19 was sourced from the United States, Italy and Spain.

V dropped 8 bases and J dropped 4 bases, with 14 bases sitting between them. The CDR3 runs to 14 residues. CDR1 is SNHLY and CDR2 is FYNNEI in the germline V gene. Sequences were obtained from peripheral blood. The sequence came from a man aged 35 to 55 with acute or convalescent COVID-19. The chain employs TRBV2 and TRBJ1-4; no definite D call. The chain's CDR3 is CASGRGLHNEKLFF. CDR3 nucleotide sequence: TGTGCCAGCGGACGAGGGTTACATAATGAAAAACTGTTTTTT.